This T cell receptor (beta chain) was sequenced for a study of response to subunit inactivated influenza vaccine. This CDR3 contains 15 residues. CDR1 SGHAT and CDR2 FQNNGV come from the germline V gene. The V and J ends lost 3 bases and 4 bases, in that order; junction bases with no gene match: 6. TCRdb ran MiXCR on the RT-PCR reads and lists one entry per CDR3 protein. The sample records about half a million distinct CDR3 sequences, about 25% being singletons. General study results and limits: There was a suggestion from the authors that each seasonal influenza vaccination recruits few new T cells.

Concerning this clonotype itself: Its antigen is not known.

The clonotype was recovered from a man over 45 who received an inactivated influenza vaccine. Sequenced here: CD4+ T cells sorted from PBMCs, sampled 5 days after vaccination. This chain joins TRBV11-2 and TRBJ2-1, with 7 bases aligning to TRBD1. The CDR3 is CASSFAPGQYNEQFF. DNA for the CDR3: TGTGCCAGCAGCTTCGCCCCGGGACAGTACAATGAGCAGTTCTTC.